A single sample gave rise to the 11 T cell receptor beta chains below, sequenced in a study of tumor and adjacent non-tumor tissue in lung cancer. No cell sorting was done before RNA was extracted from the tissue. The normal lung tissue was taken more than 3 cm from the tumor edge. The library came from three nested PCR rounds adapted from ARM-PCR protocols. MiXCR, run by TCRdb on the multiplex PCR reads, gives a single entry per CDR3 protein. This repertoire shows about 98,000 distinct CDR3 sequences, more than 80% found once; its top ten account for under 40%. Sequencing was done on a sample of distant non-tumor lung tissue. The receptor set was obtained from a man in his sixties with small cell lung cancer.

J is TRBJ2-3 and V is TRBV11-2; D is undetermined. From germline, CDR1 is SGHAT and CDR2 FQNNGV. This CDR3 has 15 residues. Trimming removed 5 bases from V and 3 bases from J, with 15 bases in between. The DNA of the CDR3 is TGTGCCAGCAGCACGTTTAGGATGTGGACAGATACGCAGTATTTT. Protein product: CASSTFRMWTDTQYF.

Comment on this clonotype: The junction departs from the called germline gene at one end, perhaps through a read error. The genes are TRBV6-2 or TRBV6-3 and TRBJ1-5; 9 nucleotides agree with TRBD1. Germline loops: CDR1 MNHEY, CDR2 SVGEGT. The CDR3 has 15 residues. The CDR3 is CASTGPGQGNQPQHF. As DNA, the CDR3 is TGTGCCAGCACCGGGCCCGGACAGGGGAATCAGCCCCAACATTTT.

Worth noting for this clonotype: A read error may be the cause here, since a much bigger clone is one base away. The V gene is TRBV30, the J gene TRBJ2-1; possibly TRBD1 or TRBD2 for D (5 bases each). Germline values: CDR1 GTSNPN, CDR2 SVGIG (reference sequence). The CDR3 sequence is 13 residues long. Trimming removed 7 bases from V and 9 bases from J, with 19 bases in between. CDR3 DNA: TGTGCCTTGAGGACAACTAGGTCCGGTGAGCAGTTCTTC. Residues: CALRTTRSGEQFF.

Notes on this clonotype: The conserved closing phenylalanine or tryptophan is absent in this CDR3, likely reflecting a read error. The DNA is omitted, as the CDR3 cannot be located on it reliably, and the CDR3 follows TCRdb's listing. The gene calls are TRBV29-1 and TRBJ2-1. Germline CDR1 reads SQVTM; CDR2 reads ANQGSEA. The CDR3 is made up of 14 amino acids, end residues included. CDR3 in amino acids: CSVGENLEGNEQLL.

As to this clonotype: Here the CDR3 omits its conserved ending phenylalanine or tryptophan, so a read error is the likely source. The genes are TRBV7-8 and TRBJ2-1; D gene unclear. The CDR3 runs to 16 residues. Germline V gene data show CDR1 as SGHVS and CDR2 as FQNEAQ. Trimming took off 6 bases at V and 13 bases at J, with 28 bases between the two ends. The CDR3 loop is CASSLFVAQSSIEQFL. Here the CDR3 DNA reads TGTGCCAGCAGTTTATTTGTGGCCCAGAGTTCGATCGAACAGTTCTTA.

DNA for the CDR3: TGCAGTGATAGGGTCTCATCGGGAGGAGGGAATGAGCAGTTCTTC. Residues: CSDRVSSGGGNEQFF. The chain uses TRBV20-1 and TRBJ2-1, with 7 bases lining up with TRBD2. The CDR3 is 15 amino acids. The trim removed 7 bases at V and 7 bases at J, leaving 16 bases unmatched. The germline V gene encodes CDR1 DFQATT and CDR2 SNEGSKA (reference sequence).

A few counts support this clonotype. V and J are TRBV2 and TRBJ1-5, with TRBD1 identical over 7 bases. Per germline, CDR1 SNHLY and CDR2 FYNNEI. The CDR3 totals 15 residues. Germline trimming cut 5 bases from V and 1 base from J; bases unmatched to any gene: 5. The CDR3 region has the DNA TGTGCCAGCAGTACGAACAGGGGCAGCAATCAGCCCCAGCATTTT. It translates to CASSTNRGSNQPQHF.

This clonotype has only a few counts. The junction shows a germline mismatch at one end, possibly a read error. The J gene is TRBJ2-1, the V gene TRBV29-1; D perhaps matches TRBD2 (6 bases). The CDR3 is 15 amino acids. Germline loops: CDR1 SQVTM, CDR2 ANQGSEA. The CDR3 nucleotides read TGCGGCGTTGTAATTATATCACTAGCAAGTAATGAGCAGTTCTTC. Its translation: CGVVIISLASNEQFF.

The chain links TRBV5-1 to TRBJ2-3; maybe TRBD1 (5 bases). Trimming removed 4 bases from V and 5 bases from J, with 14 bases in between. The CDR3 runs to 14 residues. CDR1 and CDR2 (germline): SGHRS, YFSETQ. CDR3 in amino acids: CASSNSADRDTQYF. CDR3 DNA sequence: TGCGCCAGCAGCAACTCGGCTGACAGAGATACGCAGTATTTT.

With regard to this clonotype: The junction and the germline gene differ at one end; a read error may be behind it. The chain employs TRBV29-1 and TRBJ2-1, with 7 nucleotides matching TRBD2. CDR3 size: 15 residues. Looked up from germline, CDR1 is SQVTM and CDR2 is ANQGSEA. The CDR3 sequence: CSVELAGNPCNELFF. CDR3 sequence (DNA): TGCAGTGTTGAATTAGCGGGCAATCCCTGCAATGAGCTGTTCTTC.

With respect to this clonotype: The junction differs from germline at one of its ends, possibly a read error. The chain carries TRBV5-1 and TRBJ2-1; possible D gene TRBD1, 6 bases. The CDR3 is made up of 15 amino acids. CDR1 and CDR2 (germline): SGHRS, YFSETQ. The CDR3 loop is CARSLGAPEANEQFF. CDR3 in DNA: TGCGCCAGGAGCTTGGGGGCCCCGGAGGCCAATGAGCAATTCTTC.